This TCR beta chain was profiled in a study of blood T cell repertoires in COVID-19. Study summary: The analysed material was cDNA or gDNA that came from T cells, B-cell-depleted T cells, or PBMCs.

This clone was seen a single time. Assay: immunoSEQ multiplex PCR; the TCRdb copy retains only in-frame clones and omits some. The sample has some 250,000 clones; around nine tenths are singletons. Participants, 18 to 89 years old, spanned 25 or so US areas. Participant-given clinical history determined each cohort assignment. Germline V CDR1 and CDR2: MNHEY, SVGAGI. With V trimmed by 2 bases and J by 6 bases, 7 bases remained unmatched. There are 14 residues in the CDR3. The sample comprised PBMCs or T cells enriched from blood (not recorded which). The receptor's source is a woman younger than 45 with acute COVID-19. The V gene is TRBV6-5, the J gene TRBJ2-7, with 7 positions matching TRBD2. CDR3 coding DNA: TGTGCCAGCAGTTACAGCGGGAATCGGGGCGAGCAGTACTTC. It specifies CASSYSGNRGEQYF.